These 32 T cell receptor beta chains originate from one sample sequenced in a study of T cell responses to AZD1222 COVID-19 vaccine (dated by TCRdb to about 2021). The library was obtained by the immunoSEQ multiplex PCR assay. The table was pulled from immuneACCESS by TCRdb, which kept in-frame rearrangements only. Such tables lose some clones; where checked, under half of the loss comes from unresolved V genes, and the rest has no known cause. This sample lists tens of thousands of clones; more than 75% were detected once. The top ten clones comprise roughly a tenth of the sample. The time point label here, explained by the study, means: baseline before first vaccination. Source: peripheral blood, taken on day 0 of AZD1222 vaccination. The receptors were sampled from an adult in good health.

V gene TRBV30 combines with J gene TRBJ1-1, with D perhaps matching TRBD1 (5 bases). Trimming shortened V by 2 bases and J by 4 bases, and 11 bases separated the two germline ends. CDR1 is GTSNPN, CDR2 SVGIG, per germline (reference sequence). The CDR3 contains 13 residues. The CDR3 protein is CAWSLQGRTEAFF. CDR3 DNA: TGTGCCTGGAGTTTGCAGGGACGCACTGAAGCTTTCTTT.

This chain's CDR3 is CASIIRGGSYEQYF. DNA of the CDR3: TGTGCCAGCATAATCAGGGGTGGGTCCTACGAGCAGTACTTC. This rearrangement joins TRBV6-5 to TRBJ2-7, with D possibly matching TRBD1 (6 bases). Germline loops: CDR1 MNHEY, CDR2 SVGAGI. V lost 7 bases, J lost 1 base, and 14 bases lay in between. The CDR3 extends over 14 amino acids.

This sequence joins TRBV5-1 and TRBJ2-7; TRBD2 matches at 10 bases. This CDR3 is built from 19 residues. The junction had 12 bases not matched to a gene; V was cut back by 0 bases and J by 0 bases. Germline loops: CDR1 SGHRS, CDR2 YFSETQ. The CDR3 region is CASSLGGLGSGRRSYEQYF. For the CDR3, the DNA is TGCGCCAGCAGCTTGGGAGGACTCGGTAGCGGGAGGCGCTCCTACGAGCAGTACTTC.

CDR3 in DNA: TGTGCCAGCAGCTTGGCGGGCAGCGACTATGGCTACACCTTC. Protein product: CASSLAGSDYGYTF. The chain links TRBV5-4 to TRBJ1-2; D is unresolved. Per germline, CDR1 SGHNT and CDR2 YYREEE (reference sequence). With 0 bases removed from V and 3 bases from J, the gap between germline ends came to 9 bases. This CDR3 has 14 amino acids.

The V gene is TRBV27, the J gene TRBJ2-5, with a weak D call TRBD1 (7 bases). CDR1 is MNHEY and CDR2 is SMNVEV in the germline V gene (reference sequence). The ends were cut back, 2 bases at V and 5 bases at J, with 21 bases in the middle. The CDR3 loop spans 17 amino acids. In DNA form, the CDR3 reads TGTGCCAGCAGTTTAAGGGGGGACAGTGGGATGAGGGAGACCCAGTACTTC. It codes for CASSLRGDSGMRETQYF.

The CDR3 DNA is TGTGCCAGCGGCCTAGCGGGAGTGTGGAATGAGCAGTTCTTC. Translation: CASGLAGVWNEQFF. The rearrangement joins TRBV6-5 to TRBJ2-1; 10 bases line up with TRBD2. The V gene's germline CDR1 is MNHEY and CDR2 SVGAGI. Trimming removed 8 bases from V and 7 bases from J; junction bases left unmatched: 8. The CDR3 runs to 14 residues.

V and J are TRBV6-1 and TRBJ1-5; D uncertain. This CDR3 spans 15 amino acids. With 1 base removed from V and 4 bases from J, the gap between germline ends came to 11 bases. The germline V gene encodes CDR1 MNHNS and CDR2 SASEGT. The CDR3, as DNA: TGTGCCAGCAGTGAAGGGAAGGGAGGGAATCAGCCCCAGCATTTT. Its protein product is CASSEGKGGNQPQHF.

The chain recombines TRBV7-3 with TRBJ2-2; perhaps TRBD1 as D (6 bases). The length of the CDR3 is 15 residues. V lost 3 bases to trimming and J lost 1 base, with 9 bases between them. CDR1 is SGHTA, CDR2 FQGTGA, per germline. CDR3 coding DNA: TGTGCCAGCAGCTTGCAGGGGAGGAACACCGGGGAGCTGTTTTTT. It codes for CASSLQGRNTGELFF.

The genes are TRBV3-1 (or the pseudogene TRBV3-2) and TRBJ2-2; TRBD2 agrees at 7 bases. The germline gives CDR1 LGHDT, CDR2 YNNKEL (reference sequence). The CDR3 has 16 residues. V was clipped by 4 bases and J by 0 bases; unmatched bases: 5. CDR3 in amino acids: CASSLLGGANTGELFF. Here the CDR3 DNA reads TGTGCCAGCAGCCTCCTGGGAGGGGCGAACACCGGGGAGCTGTTTTTT.

This sequence joins TRBV3-1 (or the pseudogene TRBV3-2) and TRBJ1-2; perhaps TRBD1 as D (6 bases). The CDR3 extends over 16 amino acids. Deletions cut 5 bases from V and 2 bases from J, with 18 bases between. The germline gives CDR1 LGHDT, CDR2 YNNKEL (reference sequence). CDR3 in DNA: TGTGCCAGCAGCTCCCATGGGGGCAGGGCCAACTATGGCTACACCTTC. Protein: CASSSHGGRANYGYTF.

The chain uses TRBV5-1 and TRBJ2-3; D perhaps matches TRBD2 (6 bases). CDR1 SGHRS and CDR2 YFSETQ come from the germline V gene. V was clipped by 4 bases and J by 2 bases, with 14 bases between them. The CDR3 runs 15 residues. CDR3 sequence: CASSRRDSPTDTQYF. CDR3 sequence (DNA): TGCGCCAGCAGCCGGCGGGACTCCCCCACAGATACGCAGTATTTT.

In this sample, this clone turned up once. The J gene is TRBJ2-5, the V gene TRBV7-8, with 10 bases identical to TRBD2. The CDR3 is 15 residues long. With V trimmed by 7 bases and J by 4 bases, 9 bases remained unmatched. Germline assignment: CDR1 SGHVS and CDR2 FQNEAQ. The CDR3 protein is CASTPAGGEGETQYF. The CDR3 nucleotides read TGTGCCAGCACCCCAGCGGGAGGGGAGGGAGAGACCCAGTACTTC.

The V call is TRBV28, the J call TRBJ1-6; 7 bases align to TRBD1. The V and J ends lost 7 bases and 7 bases, in that order; junction bases with no gene match: 1. Germline CDR1 and CDR2: MDHEN and SYDVKM. The CDR3 runs to 12 residues. CDR3 sequence (DNA): TGTGCCAGCAAGGGGGCGAATTCACCCCTCCACTTT. Residues: CASKGANSPLHF.

About this clone itself: This specimen includes other DNA sequences encoding the same CDR3. The V gene is TRBV30, the J gene TRBJ2-5, with D tentatively TRBD1 or TRBD2 (6 bases each). The CDR3 has 14 residues. Germline CDR1 reads GTSNPN; CDR2 reads SVGIG (reference sequence). V was trimmed by 0 bases and J by 5 bases, leaving 13 bases between them. The CDR3 loop is CAWSVSRGAETQYF. The CDR3 DNA follows: TGTGCCTGGAGTGTTTCGAGGGGGGCCGAGACCCAGTACTTC.

The chain is built from TRBV6-6 and TRBJ1-5; D not certain. Germline V gene sequence: CDR1 MNHNY, CDR2 SVGAGI (reference sequence). This CDR3 is 13 amino acids long. V was clipped by 2 bases and J by 2 bases, with 4 bases between them. The CDR3 loop is CASSYGGNQPQHF. The DNA for the CDR3 is TGTGCCAGCAGTTACGGGGGCAATCAGCCCCAGCATTTT.

The chain uses TRBV6-6 and TRBJ1-4; possibly TRBD1 for D (5 bases). Per germline, CDR1 MNHNY and CDR2 SVGAGI (reference sequence). The CDR3 is 15 residues long. Trimming took 7 bases from V and 4 from J, leaving 16 bases between them. The CDR3 DNA reads TGTGCCAGCAAAGCCTCCGGGACGCGTAATGAAAAACTGTTTTTT. This encodes CASKASGTRNEKLFF.

The chain recombines TRBV5-5 with TRBJ2-7; no reliable D call. The V and J ends lost 0 bases and 2 bases respectively, with 9 bases between them. CDR1 and CDR2 from the germline V gene are SGHKS and YYEKEE (reference sequence). This CDR3 comprises 14 residues. As DNA, the CDR3 is TGTGCCAGCAGCTTGGCCTTGGTCGCCTACGAGCAGTACTTC. Residues: CASSLALVAYEQYF.

The J gene is TRBJ1-1, the V gene TRBV18; no definite D call. The CDR3 totals 12 residues. V shed 3 bases and J shed 5 bases, with 7 bases lying between them. CDR1 and CDR2 from the germline V gene are KGHSH and LQKENI. Written as DNA, the CDR3 is TGTGCCAGCTCACCGTCGAGGACTGAAGCTTTCTTT. It codes for CASSPSRTEAFF.

The rearrangement links TRBV2 to TRBJ1-5, with no clear D. CDR1 is SNHLY, CDR2 FYNNEI, per germline. V was trimmed by 7 bases and J by 2 bases, leaving 6 bases between them. This CDR3 region has 12 residues. The CDR3 DNA follows: TGTGCCAGCACAGAAGGCAATCAGCCCCAGCATTTT. It translates to CASTEGNQPQHF. Full variable domain (outside the CDR3, taken from reference TRBV2 and TRBJ1-5): EPEVTQTPSHQVTQMGQEVILRCVPISNHLYFYWYRQILGQKVEFLVSFYNNEISEKSEIFDDQFSVERPDGSNFTLKIRSTKLEDSAMYFCASTEGNQPQHFGDGTRLSIL.

V usage is TRBV19 and J usage is TRBJ1-4; D gene uncertain. This CDR3 is 16 amino acids long. V was trimmed by 3 bases and J by 4 bases, leaving 15 bases between them. Germline CDR1 and CDR2: LNHDA and SQIVND (reference sequence). CDR3 nucleotides: TGTGCCAGTAGTATTGGTCGAACAGTCATTAATGAAAAACTGTTTTTT. Translating it yields CASSIGRTVINEKLFF. Full variable domain (rest looked up from reference TRBV19 and TRBJ1-4): DGGITQSPKYLFRKEGQNVTLSCEQNLNHDAMYWYRQDPGQGLRLIYYSQIVNDFQKGDIAEGYSVSREKKESFPLTVTSAQKNPTAFYLCASSIGRTVINEKLFFGSGTQLSVL.

This clone was counted a single time. The rearrangement joins TRBV6-5 to TRBJ2-7, with D possibly TRBD1 on 6 matching bases. This CDR3 is built from 14 residues. The V end lost 5 bases, the J end lost 0 bases, and 11 bases lay between the germline ends. Germline CDR1 and CDR2: MNHEY and SVGAGI. CDR3 sequence reads: CASSTGPASYEQYF. The DNA for the CDR3 is TGTGCCAGCAGTACAGGGCCCGCCTCCTACGAGCAGTACTTC.

The gene calls are TRBV3-1 (or the pseudogene TRBV3-2) and TRBJ1-1; no clear D. CDR1 LGHDT and CDR2 YNNKEL come from the germline V gene (reference sequence). V lost 5 bases to trimming and J lost 3 bases, with 13 bases between them. CDR3 length: 14 amino acids. This CDR3 reads CASSIASRDTEAFF. The CDR3 DNA is TGTGCCAGCAGCATAGCTTCGAGAGACACTGAAGCTTTCTTT.

CDR3 residues: CAWSIGTGGMETQYF. CDR3 in DNA: TGTGCCTGGAGTATTGGGACAGGGGGCATGGAGACCCAGTACTTC. The chain employs TRBV30 and TRBJ2-5; TRBD1 matches at 12 bases. Germline values: CDR1 GTSNPN, CDR2 SVGIG (reference sequence). With 2 bases clipped from V and 5 bases from J, the junction kept 6 bases outside the gene matches. The CDR3 is 15 amino acids.

The rearrangement uses TRBV30 and TRBJ1-6; D gene unclear. This CDR3 is 14 amino acids long. Germline CDR1 is GTSNPN and CDR2 is SVGIG (reference sequence). Between the trimmed V and J ends, which lost 4 bases and 7 bases, there was a span of 14 bases. CDR3 sequence reads: CAWNKEAWNSPLHF. For the CDR3, the DNA is TGTGCCTGGAATAAGGAGGCCTGGAATTCACCCCTCCACTTT.

This clone is medium-sized. The rearrangement joins TRBV19 to TRBJ2-7; the match to TRBD2 covers 11 bases. The CDR3 spans 15 residues. Trimming cost V 5 bases and J 2 bases; bases outside gene matches: 5. Germline CDR1 LNHDA, CDR2 SQIVND (reference sequence). Here the CDR3 DNA reads TGTGCCAGTAGTTTGGGACTAGCGGAGACCTACGAGCAGTACTTC. It specifies CASSLGLAETYEQYF.

The rearrangement joins TRBV4-2 to TRBJ2-2; D may be TRBD1 or TRBD2 (5 bases each). V was cut by 4 bases and J by 4 bases, with 10 bases left in between. Germline lookup yields CDR1 LGHNA and CDR2 YNFKEQ. The CDR3 length is 14 residues. The CDR3: CASSPGATTGELFF. CDR3 nucleotide sequence: TGTGCCAGCAGCCCCGGGGCAACCACCGGGGAGCTGTTTTTT.

V and J are TRBV7-9 and TRBJ2-5; 11 bases line up with TRBD1. The CDR3 is 14 amino acids. Germline V gene data show CDR1 as SEHNR and CDR2 as FQNEAQ (reference sequence). J was trimmed by 5 bases and V by 1 base; bases with no gene match: 0. In DNA form, the CDR3 reads TGTGCCAGCAGCTTAGGGACAGGGGGCGAGACCCAGTACTTC. Protein sequence: CASSLGTGGETQYF. The variable domain in full, with the rest retrieved from reference TRBV7-9 and TRBJ2-5, is DTGVSQNPRHKITKRGQNVTFRCDPISEHNRLYWYRQTLGQGPEFLTYFQNEAQLEKSRLLSDRFSAERPKGSFSTLEIQRTEQGDSAMYLCASSLGTGGETQYFGPGTRLLVL.

The chain has TRBV29-1 and TRBJ1-3; D is possibly TRBD1 (5 bases). The CDR3 spans 12 residues. V was clipped by 6 bases and J by 8 bases, with 14 bases between them. Per germline, CDR1 SQVTM and CDR2 ANQGSEA. The CDR3 nucleotides are TGCAGCGTGGGGCCCCCCGGAGACACCATATATTTT. Encoded protein: CSVGPPGDTIYF. Variable domain in full (rest from reference TRBV29-1 and TRBJ1-3): SAVISQKPSRDICQRGTSLTIQCQVDSQVTMMFWYRQQPGQSLTLIATANQGSEATYESGFVIDKFPISRPNLTFSTLTVSNMSPEDSSIYLCSVGPPGDTIYFGEGSWLTVV.

The rearrangement uses TRBV2 and TRBJ1-4, with unresolved D. This CDR3 spans 11 amino acids. In germline, CDR1 is SNHLY, CDR2 FYNNEI. The V end was cut by 4 bases, the J end by 7 bases, with 4 bases between. This CDR3 is CASSVGEKLFF. In DNA form, the CDR3 reads TGTGCCAGCAGTGTAGGTGAAAAACTGTTTTTT. The whole variable domain, filled in from reference TRBV2 and TRBJ1-4, reads EPEVTQTPSHQVTQMGQEVILRCVPISNHLYFYWYRQILGQKVEFLVSFYNNEISEKSEIFDDQFSVERPDGSNFTLKIRSTKLEDSAMYFCASSVGEKLFFGSGTQLSVL.

The chain employs TRBV2 and TRBJ1-1; D may be TRBD1 (5 bases). The CDR3 covers 14 residues. Trimming removed 7 bases from V and 0 bases from J, with 12 bases in between. Germline V gene lookup returns CDR1 SNHLY and CDR2 FYNNEI. The DNA of the CDR3 is TGTGCCAGCACCCAAGACAGCTTGAACACTGAAGCTTTCTTT. It translates to CASTQDSLNTEAFF.

CDR3 in DNA: TGTGCCAGCAGTCCCGGTACCCCCTATGGCTACACCTTC. Amino acids: CASSPGTPYGYTF. The chain is built from TRBV5-8 and TRBJ1-2; D remains ambiguous. Germline V gene lookup returns CDR1 SGHTS and CDR2 YDEGEE. CDR3 length: 13 residues. V dropped 5 bases and J dropped 4 bases, with 12 bases sitting between them.

The chain is built from TRBV2 and TRBJ1-4; 8 bases map to TRBD1. The germline gives CDR1 SNHLY, CDR2 FYNNEI. Trimming cost V 5 bases and J 6 bases; bases outside gene matches: 5. The CDR3 covers 14 residues. For the CDR3, the DNA is TGTGCCAGCAGTAAGGACAGGGTGGATGAAAAACTGTTTTTT. Translating it yields CASSKDRVDEKLFF.